The subject of this entry is one T cell receptor (beta chain). The data stem from a study of blood T cell repertoires in COVID-19. The wider study: Sites across the United States, Italy and Spain contributed samples from acute and convalescent COVID-19. The cDNA or gDNA used as material had been derived from T cells, B-cell-depleted T cells, or PBMCs.

The J segment lost 4 bases and the V segment lost 6 bases, leaving 9 bases of the junction unmatched. The CDR3 runs 15 residues. From germline, CDR1 is MNHEY and CDR2 SVGAGI. Authors' analysis steps: Cell counts per sample came from amplifying reference gene primers. Some clones are missing from TCRdb's copy, which holds only in-frame ones; the method was immunoSEQ multiplex PCR. V, J and clone size are those of that table, while D and trimming were read from the DNA. Of 200,000 or so clones detected, approximately 90% appear once; the ten largest clones hold about 4.5%. Sample: peripheral blood. The gene calls are TRBV6-5 and TRBJ1-5; TRBD1 matches at 7 bases. This sequence originates from a man aged 50 or older with acute or convalescent COVID-19. The CDR3 DNA sequence: TGTGCCAGCAGGGCCGGGAAGGGGGCGAATCAGCCCCAGCATTTT. This codes for CASRAGKGANQPQHF.